These T cell receptor beta chains were read from a single sample in a study of post-analysis software for immune sequencing data. TCRdb independently ran MiXCR on the PCR reads; one entry per CDR3 protein. The repertoire has roughly 670,000 distinct CDR3 sequences, 59% of them found once; the top ten carry 11%. Sequencing was carried out using blood. The receptor source for this set is a girl aged 2 to 9 with multiple sclerosis. Both conserved end residues are part of each CDR3. D genes are given only for firm matches. Clone size is not always given. Where it is, it says once, few, many or a class for expanded clones.

d_call	clone_size	v_call	j_call	cdr3_nt	cdr3_aa
NA	NA	TRBV7-2	TRBJ1-2	TGTGCCAGCAGCTGCGGTGGACAGTACTATGGCTACACCTTC	CASSCGGQYYGYTF
NA	NA	TRBV7-9	TRBJ2-4	TGTGCCAGCAGCTTAGCAATCACGGCTTACGGGCAGTACTTC	CASSLAITAYGQYF
NA	NA	TRBV20-1	TRBJ1-5	TGCAGTGTTCGACAGAGTATGAGCAATCAGCCCCAGCATTTT	CSVRQSMSNQPQHF
NA	once	TRBV15	TRBJ2-5	TGTGCCACCAGCAGAGGCCACGAAGAGACCCAGTACTTC	CATSRGHEETQYF
NA	NA	TRBV7-9	TRBJ1-4	TGTGCCAGCAGCCCCATCGCTTCTAATGAAAAACTGTTTTTT	CASSPIASNEKLFF
NA	NA	TRBV7-9	TRBJ1-2	TGTGCCAGCAGCTTAGCGCGGTTGGCAGGTGCGGCTAACTATGGCTACACCTTC	CASSLARLAGAANYGYTF
TRBD1	NA	TRBV7-8	TRBJ2-5	TGTGCCAGCAGCTCAAGCAGGGGGCTATTGGAGACCCAGTACTTC	CASSSSRGLLETQYF
NA	many	TRBV5-6	TRBJ2-7	TGTGCCAGCAGCTTGGTATCCAGGGCCTACGAGCAGTACTTC	CASSLVSRAYEQYF
NA	few	TRBV29-1	TRBJ2-1	TGCAGCGTTGACAGCCCCGAGCAGTTCTTC	CSVDSPEQFF
TRBD1	NA	TRBV5-1	TRBJ2-1	TGCGCCAGCACCTCGCGACAGGGATCGAACAATGAGCAGTTCTTC	CASTSRQGSNNEQFF
NA	NA	TRBV27	TRBJ1-5	TGTGCCAGCAGTCCGACCGGGGCAGACAGAGTTGAGCCCCAGCATTTT	CASSPTGADRVEPQHF
NA	NA	TRBV6-1	TRBJ2-6	TGTGCCAGCAGTGGGTATTGGTCGACTCTCTCTGGGGCCAACGTCCTGACTTTC	CASSGYWSTLSGANVLTF
TRBD2	NA	TRBV4-1	TRBJ2-2	TGCGCCAGCAGCCAAGTGGGGACTAGCGGGGCAACGAACACCGGGGAGCTGTTTTTT	CASSQVGTSGATNTGELFF
NA	NA	TRBV6-1	TRBJ2-2	TGTGCCAGCAACCCAGAACTGGGCGTAGGTGGTAACACCGGGGAGCTGTTTTTT	CASNPELGVGGNTGELFF
NA	NA	TRBV11-2	TRBJ1-6	TGTGTCAGCAGCTTCGAAGACTCCTATAATTCACCCCTCCACTTT	CVSSFEDSYNSPLHF
TRBD2	few	TRBV7-9	TRBJ2-1	TGTGCCAGCAGCCCTCGGGATAGTAGCGGGAGAGGTGTGTACAATGAGCAGTTCTTC	CASSPRDSSGRGVYNEQFF
TRBD1	few	TRBV4-3	TRBJ1-5	TGCGCCAGCAGCAAGACAGGGACGGATCAGCCCCAGCATTTT	CASSKTGTDQPQHF
NA	NA	TRBV21-1	TRBJ2-1	TGTGCCAGCAGCAAGAAAGGGCGGCGCTCCTACAATGAGCAGTTCTTC	CASSKKGRRSYNEQFF